The clone carrying this T cell receptor (beta chain) showed up many times. Its antigen is undetermined. This specimen belongs to a study of human T cells and chemical hapten exposure. As for the study in general: There were weekly diphenylcyclopropenone doses to the scalp for patients throughout the roughly 25-week study. Upper-back patches of 0.01% DPC were read at 6 days.

TCRdb fed the RACE reads into MiXCR, producing one record per CDR3 protein. The profile shows approximately 260,000 distinct CDR3 sequences, 7.5% to 8% of them singletons. Whole-study findings and limits: Expanded TCRs made up significantly more big CDR3 similarity clusters than controls did.

Sample time point: pre-sensitization, week 0. Treatment specified: therapeutic diphenylcyclopropenone sensitization with weekly scalp DPC. Germline CDR1 is SEHNR and CDR2 is FQNEAQ (reference sequence). The CDR3 extends over 17 amino acids. Deletions cut 4 bases from V and 4 bases from J, with 20 bases between. The chain has TRBV7-9 and TRBJ1-5; perhaps TRBD1 as D (6 bases). Sequences were derived from whole blood, sampled in connection with sensitization to the hapten diphenylcyclopropenone (DPC). This receptor was obtained from a young man with alopecia areata. Some clones in this sample may be carry-over from other donors' samples. Here the CDR3 reads CASSSPIRGPWNQPQHF. The CDR3, as DNA: TGTGCCAGCAGCTCACCGATCAGGGGCCCTTGGAATCAGCCCCAGCATTTT.